Presented here are 6 T cell receptor beta chains from one specimen sequenced in a study of blood T cell repertoires in COVID-19. Data came from immunoSEQ multiplex PCR; TCRdb stores just in-frame clones and leaves some out. This table has approximately 80,000 clones, around 81% appearing once. Sample: peripheral blood. The source is a woman between 65 and 79 years old with acute or convalescent COVID-19.

The chain joins TRBV7-9 to TRBJ1-2, with D uncertain. V was clipped by 5 bases and J by 0 bases, with 10 bases between them. The CDR3 is 14 residues long. Looked up from germline, CDR1 is SEHNR and CDR2 is FQNEAQ (reference sequence). DNA of the CDR3: TGTGCCAGCAGCCCTGGCGGGTCTAACTATGGCTACACCTTC. Protein: CASSPGGSNYGYTF.

In its sample, this clone was seen once. The rearrangement joins TRBV11-2 to TRBJ2-5; a possible D gene is TRBD2 (6 bases). Trimming removed 4 bases at V and 4 bases at J, with 10 bases between. CDR1 and CDR2 from the germline V gene are SGHAT and FQNNGV. This CDR3 is built from 13 residues. CDR3 sequence (DNA): TGTGCCAGCAGCTACACTAGCTCAGAGACCCAGTACTTC. This gives the protein CASSYTSSETQYF.

J is TRBJ2-7 and V is TRBV25-1; 7 bases map to TRBD1. CDR3 size: 15 residues. Losses at the gene ends were 1 base for V and 2 bases for J; bases not matched to a gene: 5. Germline V CDR1 and CDR2: MGHDK, SYGVNS. CDR3 nucleotides: TGTGCCAGCAGTGAATCCGGGACAGCCACCTACGAGCAGTACTTC. The encoded protein is CASSESGTATYEQYF.

The CDR3 DNA is TGTGCCAGCACCATCCTGGGACAGGGGGGGGTTAGAGCAAACGGCTACACCTTC. Encoded protein: CASTILGQGGVRANGYTF. This chain connects TRBV28 to TRBJ1-2, with TRBD1 matching 11 bases. After removal of 7 bases from V and 8 bases from J, the junction contained 21 bases not matched to a gene. Per the germline V gene, CDR1 is MDHEN and CDR2 is SYDVKM. The CDR3 length is 18 residues.

The V call is TRBV30, the J call TRBJ2-1, with 10 bases lining up with TRBD2. CDR3 length equals 14 residues. The germline gives CDR1 GTSNPN, CDR2 SVGIG (reference sequence). Trimming cost V 3 bases and J 8 bases; bases outside gene matches: 7. The CDR3 sequence is CAWRQAGGRDEQFF. The CDR3 coding sequence is TGTGCCTGGAGACAAGCGGGGGGGCGGGATGAGCAGTTCTTC.

The rearrangement joins TRBV6-5 to TRBJ1-4; no clear D. Germline V gives CDR1 MNHEY, CDR2 SVGAGI. The ends were cut back, 6 bases at V and 6 bases at J, with 8 bases in the middle. The CDR3 sequence is 12 residues long. CDR3 nucleotides: TGTGCCAGCAGACAGTACGATGAAAAACTGTTTTTT. Amino acids: CASRQYDEKLFF.